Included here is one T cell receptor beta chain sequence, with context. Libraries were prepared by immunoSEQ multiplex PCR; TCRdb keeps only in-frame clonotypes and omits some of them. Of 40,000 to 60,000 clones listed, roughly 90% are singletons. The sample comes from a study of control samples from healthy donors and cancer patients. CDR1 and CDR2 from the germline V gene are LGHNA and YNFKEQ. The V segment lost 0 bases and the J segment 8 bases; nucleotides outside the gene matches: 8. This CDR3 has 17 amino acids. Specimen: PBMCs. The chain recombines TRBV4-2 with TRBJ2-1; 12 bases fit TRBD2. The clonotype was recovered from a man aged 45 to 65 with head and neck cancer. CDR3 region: CASSQEGGLAGGYEQFF. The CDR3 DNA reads TGTGCCAGCAGCCAAGAAGGTGGGCTAGCGGGGGGGTATGAGCAGTTCTTC.